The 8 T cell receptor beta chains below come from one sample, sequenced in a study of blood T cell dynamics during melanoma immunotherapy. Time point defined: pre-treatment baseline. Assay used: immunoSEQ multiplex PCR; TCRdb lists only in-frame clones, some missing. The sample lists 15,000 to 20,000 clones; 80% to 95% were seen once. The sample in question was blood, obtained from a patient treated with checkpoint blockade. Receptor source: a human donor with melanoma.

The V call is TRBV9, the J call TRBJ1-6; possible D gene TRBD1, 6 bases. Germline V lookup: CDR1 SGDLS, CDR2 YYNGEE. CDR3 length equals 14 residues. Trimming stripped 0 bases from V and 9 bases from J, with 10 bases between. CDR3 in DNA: TGTGCCAGCAGCGTAGGAACAGGGATTTCACCCCTCCACTTT. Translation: CASSVGTGISPLHF.

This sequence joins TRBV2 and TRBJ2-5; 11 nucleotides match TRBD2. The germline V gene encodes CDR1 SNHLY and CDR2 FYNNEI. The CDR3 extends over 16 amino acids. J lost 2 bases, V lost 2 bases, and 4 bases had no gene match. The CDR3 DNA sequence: TGTGCCAGCAGTGAAACTAGCGGGAGTAGGCAAGAGACCCAGTACTTC. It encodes CASSETSGSRQETQYF.

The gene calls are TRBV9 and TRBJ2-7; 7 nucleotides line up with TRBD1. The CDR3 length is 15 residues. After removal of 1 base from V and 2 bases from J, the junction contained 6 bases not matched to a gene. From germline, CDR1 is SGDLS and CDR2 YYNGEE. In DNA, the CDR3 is TGTGCCAGCAGCGTATCGACAGGGATAACCTACGAGCAGTACTTC. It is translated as CASSVSTGITYEQYF.

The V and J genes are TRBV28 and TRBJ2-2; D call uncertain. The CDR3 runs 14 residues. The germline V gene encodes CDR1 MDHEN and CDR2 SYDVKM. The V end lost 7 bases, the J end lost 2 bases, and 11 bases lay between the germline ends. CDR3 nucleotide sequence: TGTGCCAGCAATAGCCCCTCAAACACCGGGGAGCTGTTTTTT. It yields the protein CASNSPSNTGELFF.

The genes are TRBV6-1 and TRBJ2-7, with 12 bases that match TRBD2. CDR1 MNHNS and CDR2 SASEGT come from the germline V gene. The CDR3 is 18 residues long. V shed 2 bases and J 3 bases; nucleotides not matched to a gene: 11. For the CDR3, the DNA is TGTGCCAGCAGTGAATTCAGGACGGGACTAGCGGGCCTCTACGAGCAGTACTTC. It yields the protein CASSEFRTGLAGLYEQYF.

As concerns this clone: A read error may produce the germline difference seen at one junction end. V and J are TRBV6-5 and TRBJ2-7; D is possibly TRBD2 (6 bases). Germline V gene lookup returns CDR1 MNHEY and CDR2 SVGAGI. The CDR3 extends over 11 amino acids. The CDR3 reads CASGEGRDSRF. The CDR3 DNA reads TGTGCCAGCGGTGAGGGGCGGGACTCCCGTTTC.

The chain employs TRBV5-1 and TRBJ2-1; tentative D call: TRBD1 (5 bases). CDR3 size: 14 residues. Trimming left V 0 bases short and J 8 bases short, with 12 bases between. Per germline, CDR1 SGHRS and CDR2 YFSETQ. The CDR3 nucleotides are TGCGCCAGCAGCTTGGCCACTTTAGGGGATGAGCAGTTCTTC. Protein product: CASSLATLGDEQFF.

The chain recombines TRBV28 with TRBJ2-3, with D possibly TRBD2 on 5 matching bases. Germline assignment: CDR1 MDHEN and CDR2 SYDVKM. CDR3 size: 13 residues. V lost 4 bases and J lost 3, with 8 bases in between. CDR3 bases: TGTGCCAGCAGTTCGCCGGGGACAGATACGCAGTATTTT. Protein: CASSSPGTDTQYF.